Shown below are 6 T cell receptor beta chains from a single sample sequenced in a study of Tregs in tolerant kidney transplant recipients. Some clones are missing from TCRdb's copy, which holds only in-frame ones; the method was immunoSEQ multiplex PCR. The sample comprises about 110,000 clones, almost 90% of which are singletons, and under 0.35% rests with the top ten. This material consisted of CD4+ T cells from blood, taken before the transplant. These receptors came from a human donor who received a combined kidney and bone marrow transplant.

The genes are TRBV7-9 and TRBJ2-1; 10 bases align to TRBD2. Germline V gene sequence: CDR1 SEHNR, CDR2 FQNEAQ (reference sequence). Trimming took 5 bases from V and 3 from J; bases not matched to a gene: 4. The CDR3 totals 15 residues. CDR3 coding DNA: TGTGCCAGCAGCCCCGGGACTAGCGACTACAATGAGCAGTTCTTC. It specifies CASSPGTSDYNEQFF. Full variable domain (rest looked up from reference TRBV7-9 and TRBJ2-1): DTGVSQNPRHKITKRGQNVTFRCDPISEHNRLYWYRQTLGQGPEFLTYFQNEAQLEKSRLLSDRFSAERPKGSFSTLEIQRTEQGDSAMYLCASSPGTSDYNEQFFGPGTRLTVL.

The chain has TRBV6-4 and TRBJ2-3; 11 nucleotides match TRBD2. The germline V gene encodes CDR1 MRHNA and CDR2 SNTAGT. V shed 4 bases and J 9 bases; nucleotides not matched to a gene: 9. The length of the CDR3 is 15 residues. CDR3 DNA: TGTGCCAGCAGTGCCGGGACTAGCGGAGGGGGGACGCAGTATTTT. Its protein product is CASSAGTSGGGTQYF.

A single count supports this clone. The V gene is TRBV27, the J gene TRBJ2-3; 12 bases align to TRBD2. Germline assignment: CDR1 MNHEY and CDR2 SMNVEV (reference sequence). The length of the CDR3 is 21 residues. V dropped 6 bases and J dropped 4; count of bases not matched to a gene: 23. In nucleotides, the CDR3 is TGTGCCAGCAGACGTACCCCCGGCAGGGGCGGACTAGCGGGGATTGCAGATACGCAGTATTTT. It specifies CASRRTPGRGGLAGIADTQYF.

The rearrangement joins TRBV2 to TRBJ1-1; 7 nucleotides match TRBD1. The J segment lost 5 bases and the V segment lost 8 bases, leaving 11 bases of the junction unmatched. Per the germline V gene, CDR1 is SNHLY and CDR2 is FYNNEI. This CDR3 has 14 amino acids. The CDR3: CASGVDRPGTEAFF. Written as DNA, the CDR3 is TGTGCCAGCGGTGTGGACAGGCCTGGGACTGAAGCTTTCTTT.

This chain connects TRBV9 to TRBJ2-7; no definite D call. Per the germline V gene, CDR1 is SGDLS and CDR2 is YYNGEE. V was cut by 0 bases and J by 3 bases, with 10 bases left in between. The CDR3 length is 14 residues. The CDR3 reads CASSVDLASYEQYF. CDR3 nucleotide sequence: TGTGCCAGCAGCGTAGATCTCGCCAGCTACGAGCAGTACTTC.

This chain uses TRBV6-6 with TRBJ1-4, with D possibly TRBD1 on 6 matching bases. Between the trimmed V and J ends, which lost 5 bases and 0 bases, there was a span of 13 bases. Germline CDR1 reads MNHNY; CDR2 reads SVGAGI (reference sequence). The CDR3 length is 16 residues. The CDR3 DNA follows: TGTGCCAGCAGTAGCCGGGACACAACAACTAATGAAAAACTGTTTTTT. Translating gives CASSSRDTTTNEKLFF.